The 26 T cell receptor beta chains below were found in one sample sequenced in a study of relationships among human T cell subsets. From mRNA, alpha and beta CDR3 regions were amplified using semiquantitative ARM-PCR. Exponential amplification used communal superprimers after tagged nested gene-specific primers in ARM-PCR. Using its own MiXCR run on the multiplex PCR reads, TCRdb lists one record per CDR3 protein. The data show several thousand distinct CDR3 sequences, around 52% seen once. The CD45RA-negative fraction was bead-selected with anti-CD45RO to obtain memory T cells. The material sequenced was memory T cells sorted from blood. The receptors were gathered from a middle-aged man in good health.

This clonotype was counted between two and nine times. The CDR3 DNA reads TGTGCCAGCAGTTTGAGACTAGCGGGAGTACTAGCCAAAAACATTCAGTACTTC. Protein sequence: CASSLRLAGVLAKNIQYF. This chain joins TRBV12-3 or TRBV12-4 and TRBJ2-4; 12 bases line up with TRBD2. Trimming at V came to 3 bases and at J to 0 bases, leaving 6 bases not matched to a gene. The CDR3 sequence is 18 residues long.

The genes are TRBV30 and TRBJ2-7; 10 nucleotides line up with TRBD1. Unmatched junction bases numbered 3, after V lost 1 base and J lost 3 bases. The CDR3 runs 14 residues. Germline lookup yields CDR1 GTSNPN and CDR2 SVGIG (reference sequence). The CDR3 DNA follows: TGTGCCTGGAGTGCCCGGGACAGGGGCTACGAGCAGTACTTC. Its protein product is CAWSARDRGYEQYF.

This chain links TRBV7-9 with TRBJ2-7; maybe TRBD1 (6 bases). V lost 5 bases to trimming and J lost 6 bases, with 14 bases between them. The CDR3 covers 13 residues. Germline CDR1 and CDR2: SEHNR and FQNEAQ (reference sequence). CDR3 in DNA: TGTGCCAGCAGCGGCACAGGGTGGGGCGAGCAGTACTTC. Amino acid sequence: CASSGTGWGEQYF.

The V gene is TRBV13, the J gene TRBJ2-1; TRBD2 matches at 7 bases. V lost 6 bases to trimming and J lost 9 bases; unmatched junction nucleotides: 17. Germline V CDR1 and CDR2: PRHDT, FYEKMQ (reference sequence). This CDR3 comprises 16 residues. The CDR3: CASSHPLTSFPTEQFF. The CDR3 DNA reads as TGTGCCAGCAGTCATCCTTTGACTAGCTTCCCTACTGAGCAGTTCTTC.

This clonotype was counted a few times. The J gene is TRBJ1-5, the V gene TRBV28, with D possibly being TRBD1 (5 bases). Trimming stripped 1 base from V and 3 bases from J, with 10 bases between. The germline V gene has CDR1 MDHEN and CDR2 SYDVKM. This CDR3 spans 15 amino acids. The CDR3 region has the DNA TGTGCCAGCAGTTTATCCTCAGGGTTCAATCAGCCCCAGCATTTT. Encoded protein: CASSLSSGFNQPQHF.

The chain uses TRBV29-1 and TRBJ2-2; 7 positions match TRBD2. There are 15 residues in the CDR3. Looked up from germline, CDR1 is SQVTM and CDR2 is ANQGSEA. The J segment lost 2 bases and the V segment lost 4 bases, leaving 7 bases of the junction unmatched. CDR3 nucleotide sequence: TGCAGCGTTGGGGGGGGGTACAGCAACACCGGGGAGCTGTTTTTT. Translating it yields CSVGGGYSNTGELFF.

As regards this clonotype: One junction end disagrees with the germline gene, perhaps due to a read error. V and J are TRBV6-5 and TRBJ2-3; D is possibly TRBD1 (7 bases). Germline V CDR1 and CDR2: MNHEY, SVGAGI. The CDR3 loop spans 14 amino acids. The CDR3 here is CASSDSGGSDTQYF. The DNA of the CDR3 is TGTGCCAGCAGTGACTCAGGGGGGTCAGATACGCAGTATTTT.

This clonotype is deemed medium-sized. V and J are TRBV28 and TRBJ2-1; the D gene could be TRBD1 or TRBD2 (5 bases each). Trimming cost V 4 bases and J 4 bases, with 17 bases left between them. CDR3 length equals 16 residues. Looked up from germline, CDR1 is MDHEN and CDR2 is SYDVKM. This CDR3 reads CASSSAGTSQYNEQFF. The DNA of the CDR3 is TGTGCCAGCAGTTCGGCCGGGACGAGTCAATACAATGAGCAGTTCTTC.

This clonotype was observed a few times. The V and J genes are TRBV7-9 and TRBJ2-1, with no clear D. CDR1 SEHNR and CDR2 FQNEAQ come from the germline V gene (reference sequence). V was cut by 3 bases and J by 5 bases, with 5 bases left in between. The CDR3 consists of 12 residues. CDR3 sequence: CASSFVNNEQFF. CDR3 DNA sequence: TGTGCCAGCAGCTTTGTGAACAATGAGCAGTTCTTC.

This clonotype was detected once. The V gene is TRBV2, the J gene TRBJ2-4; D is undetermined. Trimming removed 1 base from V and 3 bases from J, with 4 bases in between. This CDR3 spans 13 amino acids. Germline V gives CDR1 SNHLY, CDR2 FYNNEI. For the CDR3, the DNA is TGTGCCAGCAGTGAAGACAGCAAAAACATTCAGTACTTC. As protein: CASSEDSKNIQYF.

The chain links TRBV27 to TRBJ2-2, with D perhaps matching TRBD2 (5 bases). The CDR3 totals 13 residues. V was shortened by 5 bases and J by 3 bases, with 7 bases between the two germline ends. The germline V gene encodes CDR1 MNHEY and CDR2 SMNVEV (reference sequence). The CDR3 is CASSKRYTGELFF. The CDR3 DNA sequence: TGTGCCAGCAGTAAGCGGTACACCGGGGAGCTGTTTTTT.

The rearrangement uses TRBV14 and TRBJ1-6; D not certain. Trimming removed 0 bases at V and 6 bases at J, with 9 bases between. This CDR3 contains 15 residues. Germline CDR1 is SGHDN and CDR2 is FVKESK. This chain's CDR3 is CASSQELGFNSPLHF. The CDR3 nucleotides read TGTGCCAGCAGCCAAGAACTGGGTTTTAATTCACCCCTCCACTTT.

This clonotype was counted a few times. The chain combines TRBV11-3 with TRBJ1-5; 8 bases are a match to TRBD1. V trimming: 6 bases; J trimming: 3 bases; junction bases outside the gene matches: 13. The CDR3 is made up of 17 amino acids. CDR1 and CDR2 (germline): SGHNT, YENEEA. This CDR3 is CASSTRDRTFHNQPQHF. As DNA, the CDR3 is TGTGCCAGCAGTACCCGGGACAGGACCTTCCACAATCAGCCCCAGCATTTT.

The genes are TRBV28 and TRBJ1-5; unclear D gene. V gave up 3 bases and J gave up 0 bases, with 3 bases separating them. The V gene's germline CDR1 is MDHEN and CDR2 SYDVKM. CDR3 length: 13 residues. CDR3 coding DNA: TGTGCCAGCAGTTTTAGTAGCAATCAGCCCCAGCATTTT. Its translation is CASSFSSNQPQHF. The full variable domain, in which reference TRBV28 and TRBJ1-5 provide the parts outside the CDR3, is DVKVTQSSRYLVKRTGEKVFLECVQDMDHENMFWYRQDPGLGLRLIYFSYDVKMKEKGDIPEGYSVSREKKERFSLILESASTNQTSMYLCASSFSSNQPQHFGDGTRLSIL.

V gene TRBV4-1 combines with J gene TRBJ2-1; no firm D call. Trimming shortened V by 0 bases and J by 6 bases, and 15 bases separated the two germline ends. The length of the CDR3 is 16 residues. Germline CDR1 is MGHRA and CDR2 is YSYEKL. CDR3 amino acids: CASSQDPQVLGNEQFF. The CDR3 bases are TGCGCCAGCAGCCAAGATCCGCAGGTCTTAGGCAATGAGCAGTTCTTC.

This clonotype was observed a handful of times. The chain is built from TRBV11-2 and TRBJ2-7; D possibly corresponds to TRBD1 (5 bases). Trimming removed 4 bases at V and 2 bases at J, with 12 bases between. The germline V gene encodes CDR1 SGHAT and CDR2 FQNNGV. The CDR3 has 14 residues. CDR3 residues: CASSSVRAPYEQYF. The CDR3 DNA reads TGTGCCAGCAGCTCCGTCAGGGCCCCCTACGAGCAGTACTTC.

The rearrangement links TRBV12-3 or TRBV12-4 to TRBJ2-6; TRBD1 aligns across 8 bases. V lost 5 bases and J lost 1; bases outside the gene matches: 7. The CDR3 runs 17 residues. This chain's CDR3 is CASSHRQGASGANVLTF. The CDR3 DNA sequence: TGTGCCAGCAGTCATCGTCAGGGGGCGTCTGGGGCCAACGTCCTGACTTTC.

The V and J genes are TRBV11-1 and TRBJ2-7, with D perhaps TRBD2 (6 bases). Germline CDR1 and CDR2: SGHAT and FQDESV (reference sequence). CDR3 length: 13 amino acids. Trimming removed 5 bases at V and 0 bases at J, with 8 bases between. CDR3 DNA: TGTGCCAGCAGCGGGACTCCCTCCTACGAGCAGTACTTC. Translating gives CASSGTPSYEQYF. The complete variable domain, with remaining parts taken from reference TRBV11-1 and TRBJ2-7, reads EAEVAQSPRYKITEKSQAVAFWCDPISGHATLYWYRQILGQGPELLVQFQDESVVDDSQLPKDRFSAERLKGVDSTLKIQPAELGDSAMYLCASSGTPSYEQYFGPGTRLTVT.

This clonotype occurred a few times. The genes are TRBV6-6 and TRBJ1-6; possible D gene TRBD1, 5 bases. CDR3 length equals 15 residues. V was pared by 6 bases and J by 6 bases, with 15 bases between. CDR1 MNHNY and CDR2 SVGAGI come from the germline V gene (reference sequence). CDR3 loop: CASSPRTRGNSPLHF. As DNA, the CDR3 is TGTGCCAGCAGCCCCAGGACACGGGGTAATTCACCCCTCCACTTT.

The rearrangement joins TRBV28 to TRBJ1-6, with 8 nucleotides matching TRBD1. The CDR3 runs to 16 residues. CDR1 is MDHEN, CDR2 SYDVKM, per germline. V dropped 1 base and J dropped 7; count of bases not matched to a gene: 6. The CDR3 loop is CASSLYQGAGNSPLHF. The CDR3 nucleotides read TGTGCCAGCAGTTTATACCAGGGGGCGGGAAATTCACCCCTCCACTTT.

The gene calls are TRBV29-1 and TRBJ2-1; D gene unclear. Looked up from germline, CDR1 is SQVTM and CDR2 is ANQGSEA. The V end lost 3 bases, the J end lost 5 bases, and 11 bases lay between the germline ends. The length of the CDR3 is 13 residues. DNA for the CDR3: TGCAGCGTTGATTTGGCGAGGAACAATGAGCAGTTCTTC. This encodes CSVDLARNNEQFF.

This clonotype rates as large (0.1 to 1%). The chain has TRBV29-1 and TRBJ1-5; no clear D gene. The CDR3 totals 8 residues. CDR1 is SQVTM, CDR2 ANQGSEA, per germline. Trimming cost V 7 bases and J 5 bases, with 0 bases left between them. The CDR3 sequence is CSDQPQHF. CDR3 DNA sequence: TGCAGCGATCAGCCCCAGCATTTT.

This chain's CDR3 is CASSRGNTEAFF. The DNA for the CDR3 is TGCGCCAGCAGTAGGGGAAACACTGAAGCTTTCTTT. The genes are TRBV10-2 and TRBJ1-1, with D perhaps TRBD1 (5 bases). This CDR3 has 12 residues. Germline V gene data show CDR1 as WSHSY and CDR2 as SAAADI. Trimming shortened V by 5 bases and J by 2 bases, and 6 bases separated the two germline ends.

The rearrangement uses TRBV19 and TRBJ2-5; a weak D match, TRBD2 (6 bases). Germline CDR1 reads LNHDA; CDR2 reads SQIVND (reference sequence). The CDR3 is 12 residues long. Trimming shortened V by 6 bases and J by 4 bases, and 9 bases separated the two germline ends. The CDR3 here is CASSSGGETQYF. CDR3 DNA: TGTGCCAGTAGCTCCGGGGGAGAGACCCAGTACTTC.

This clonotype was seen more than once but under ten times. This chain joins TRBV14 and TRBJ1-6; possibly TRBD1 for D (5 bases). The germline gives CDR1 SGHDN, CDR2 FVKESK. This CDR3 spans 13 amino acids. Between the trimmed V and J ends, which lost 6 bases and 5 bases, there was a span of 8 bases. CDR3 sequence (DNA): TGTGCCAGCAGACAGGTGGATAATTCACCCCTCCACTTT. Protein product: CASRQVDNSPLHF.

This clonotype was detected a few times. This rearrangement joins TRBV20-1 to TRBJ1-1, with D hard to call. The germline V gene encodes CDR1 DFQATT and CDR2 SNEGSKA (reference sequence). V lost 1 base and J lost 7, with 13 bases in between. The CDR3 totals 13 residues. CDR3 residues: CSARAAGPDEAFF. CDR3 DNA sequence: TGCAGTGCTAGAGCCGCAGGACCGGATGAAGCTTTCTTT.